This entry lists 25 T cell receptor beta chains sequenced from one sample in a study of T cell repertoires in cytomegalovirus infection. The antigens of these receptors remain unknown. Using its own MiXCR run on the reads, TCRdb lists one record per CDR3 protein. This sample has about 890,000 distinct CDR3 sequences, with under 40% found just once. The sample was cultured CD8+ T cells from PBMCs, taken from culture after CMV antigen stimulation. These TCRs come from a human donor in good health (CMV status not recorded). Some clones in this sample may be carry-over from other donors' samples.

The chain joins TRBV15 to TRBJ2-1; tentatively, D is TRBD1 (6 bases). The length of the CDR3 is 16 residues. In germline, CDR1 is LNHNV, CDR2 YYDKDF (reference sequence). The ends were cut back, 5 bases at V and 3 bases at J, with 17 bases in the middle. CDR3 in DNA: TGTGCCACCAGCTACAGTGTGCGGACAGACTACAATGAGCAGTTCTTC. Translating gives CATSYSVRTDYNEQFF.

This sequence joins TRBV24-1 and TRBJ2-1; D possibly corresponds to TRBD1 (5 bases). V was trimmed by 12 bases and J by 8 bases, leaving 13 bases between them. This CDR3 contains 11 residues. Germline-derived CDR1 and CDR2 are KGHDR and SFDVKD. CDR3 DNA: TGTGCCTCAACAGGAGCAGATGAGCAGTTCTTC. Translated: CASTGADEQFF.

J is TRBJ1-1 and V is TRBV7-6; weak D call: TRBD1 (5 bases). Germline CDR1 and CDR2: SGHVS and FNYEAQ. The CDR3 runs to 13 residues. With 6 bases removed from V and 6 bases from J, the gap between germline ends came to 14 bases. This CDR3 reads CASRSDSVAEAFF. The CDR3 DNA reads TGTGCCAGCAGAAGTGACAGTGTCGCTGAAGCTTTCTTT.

Worth noting for this clonotype: A single base separates this from a much larger clone, so it may be a read error. The chain links TRBV12-3 or TRBV12-4 to TRBJ2-1; no reliable D call. V lost 4 bases to trimming and J lost 0 bases, with 16 bases between them. The CDR3 is made up of 17 amino acids. CDR3 coding DNA: TGTGCCAGCAGTTCGCAACGGTCGGTCAGCTCCTACAATGAGCAGTTCTTC. Translation: CASSSQRSVSSYNEQFF.

The CDR3 sequence: CASSLARTGGSETQYF. Here the CDR3 DNA reads TGTGCCAGCAGCTTAGCAAGGACAGGGGGCTCAGAGACCCAGTACTTC. The chain joins TRBV7-8 to TRBJ2-5; 11 bases align to TRBD1. The germline V gene has CDR1 SGHVS and CDR2 FQNEAQ. The J segment lost 4 bases and the V segment lost 0 bases, leaving 4 bases of the junction unmatched. This CDR3 contains 16 residues.

V usage is TRBV5-5 and J usage is TRBJ2-7; the match to TRBD1 covers 9 bases. There are 16 residues in the CDR3. The V segment lost 0 bases and the J segment 6 bases; nucleotides outside the gene matches: 10. Germline V gives CDR1 SGHKS, CDR2 YYEKEE (reference sequence). The CDR3 reads CASSLDRGQTLGEQYF. CDR3 bases: TGTGCCAGCAGCTTGGACAGGGGGCAGACGTTGGGCGAGCAGTACTTC. Full variable domain (remainder filled in from reference TRBV5-5 and TRBJ2-7): DAGVTQSPTHLIKTRGQQVTLRCSPISGHKSVSWYQQVLGQGPQFIFQYYEKEERGRGNFPDRFSARQFPNYSSELNVNALLLGDSALYLCASSLDRGQTLGEQYFGPGTRLTVT.

The sample holds many counts of this clonotype. This chain uses TRBV11-2 with TRBJ2-7, with TRBD1 matching over 8 bases. The CDR3 is made up of 15 amino acids. Per germline, CDR1 SGHAT and CDR2 FQNNGV. Trimming at V came to 5 bases and at J to 3 bases, leaving 9 bases not matched to a gene. DNA for the CDR3: TGTGCCAGCAGCGTCTCGGAGGACAGGGTCTACGAGCAGTACGTC. Translating it yields CASSVSEDRVYEQYV.

Concerning this clonotype: The junction shows a germline mismatch at one end, possibly a read error. The chain uses TRBV7-4 and TRBJ2-1; D gene uncertain. This CDR3 spans 15 amino acids. From germline, CDR1 is SGHVT and CDR2 SQSDAQ. The CDR3 coding sequence is TGTGTCAGCAGCCCCGCTTTGTCGGCCTACAATGAGCAGTTCTTC. Amino acids: CVSSPALSAYNEQFF.

The CDR3 region has the DNA TGTGCCAGCAGCCAAGAAGGACAGGGATCTGGGGCCAACGTCCTGACTTTC. Amino acids: CASSQEGQGSGANVLTF. The chain combines TRBV4-2 with TRBJ2-6; 8 positions match TRBD1. Germline assignment: CDR1 LGHNA and CDR2 YNFKEQ. The CDR3 is 17 amino acids. V gave up 0 bases and J gave up 1 base; unmatched junction bases: 2.

This clonotype was seen more than once but under ten times. The CDR3 spells CASIQGGSTEAFF. CDR3 DNA sequence: TGTGCCAGCATCCAGGGTGGAAGCACTGAAGCTTTCTTT. This chain connects TRBV6-2 or TRBV6-3 to TRBJ1-1, with D possibly matching TRBD1 (5 bases). V gave up 7 bases and J gave up 4 bases, with 13 bases separating them. This CDR3 comprises 13 residues. Germline CDR1 is MNHEY and CDR2 is SVGEGT.

The J gene is TRBJ2-3, the V gene TRBV7-9; no clear D gene. The CDR3 consists of 16 residues. The ends were cut back, 5 bases at V and 3 bases at J, with 18 bases in the middle. From germline, CDR1 is SEHNR and CDR2 FQNEAQ (reference sequence). The CDR3 loop reads CASSPSSRARTDTQYF. DNA for the CDR3: TGTGCCAGCAGCCCCTCCTCCCGGGCAAGGACAGATACGCAGTATTTT.

The V call is TRBV2, the J call TRBJ2-5; 7 bases are a match to TRBD2. V shed 1 base, J shed 1 base, and the junction held 0 bases outside the gene matches. This CDR3 region has 14 residues. Germline V gene data show CDR1 as SNHLY and CDR2 as FYNNEI. The CDR3 DNA follows: TGTGCCAGCAGTGAAGAGCGGGGCCAAGAGACCCAGTACTTC. Amino acids: CASSEERGQETQYF.

The chain combines TRBV5-4 with TRBJ1-2, with TRBD1 identical over 9 bases. V lost 2 bases, J lost 6 bases, and 8 bases stayed unmatched. The CDR3 loop spans 15 amino acids. CDR1 is SGHNT, CDR2 YYREEE, per germline (reference sequence). CDR3 coding DNA: TGTGCCAGCAGCTTTAACAGGGGGCGTCTTAATGGCTACACCTTC. Translated, it gives CASSFNRGRLNGYTF.

The chain joins TRBV6-1 to TRBJ2-5, with D possibly TRBD2 on 6 matching bases. Between the trimmed V and J ends, which lost 0 bases and 1 base, there was a span of 15 bases. Germline V gene data show CDR1 as MNHNS and CDR2 as SASEGT. The CDR3 sequence is 17 residues long. The CDR3 DNA reads TGTGCCAGCAGTGAAGCCCCGGGGCGGGGAACCCAAGAGACCCAGTACTTC. Translated, it gives CASSEAPGRGTQETQYF.

The J gene is TRBJ2-1, the V gene TRBV20-1; D is possibly TRBD2 (6 bases). CDR1 DFQATT and CDR2 SNEGSKA come from the germline V gene (reference sequence). Trimming pared 0 bases from V and 5 bases from J, leaving 17 bases between. The CDR3 is made up of 16 amino acids. The chain's CDR3 is CSAREAGYGSNNEQFF. The DNA of the CDR3 is TGCAGTGCTAGAGAGGCGGGGTACGGGTCCAACAATGAGCAGTTCTTC.

This chain connects TRBV7-8 to TRBJ1-1, with a weak D call TRBD1 (6 bases). The germline V gene encodes CDR1 SGHVS and CDR2 FQNEAQ. This CDR3 is built from 14 residues. The V end was cut by 1 base, the J end by 4 bases, with 10 bases between. The CDR3 loop is CASSLDPGVTEAFF. As DNA, the CDR3 is TGTGCCAGCAGCTTAGATCCAGGGGTCACTGAAGCTTTCTTT.

This clonotype has a handful of counts. The rearrangement joins TRBV5-4 to TRBJ2-6; TRBD2 matches at 15 bases. V shed 4 bases, J shed 3 bases, and the junction held 5 bases outside the gene matches. The germline gives CDR1 SGHNT, CDR2 YYREEE (reference sequence). This CDR3 spans 18 amino acids. The CDR3: CASSPGLAGGLGANVLTF. The CDR3 bases are TGTGCCAGCAGCCCCGGACTAGCGGGGGGGCTTGGGGCCAACGTCCTGACTTTC.

This clonotype was observed a handful of times. DNA of the CDR3: TGTGCCAGCAGCGCCAGCAGATGGAACACTGAAGCTTTCTTT. Amino acids: CASSASRWNTEAFF. V is TRBV4-2 and J is TRBJ1-1; no definite D call. CDR1 is LGHNA and CDR2 is YNFKEQ in the germline V gene. V shed 5 bases and J shed 1 base, with 11 bases lying between them. The CDR3 runs to 14 residues.

This clonotype was observed a single time. A much larger clone differs by one base, so this may be a read error. This rearrangement joins TRBV7-4 to TRBJ2-1; TRBD2 agrees at 13 bases. Per germline, CDR1 SGHVT and CDR2 SQSDAQ. The CDR3 covers 18 residues. With V trimmed by 5 bases and J by 4 bases, 11 bases remained unmatched. The CDR3 DNA reads TGTGCCAGCAGCACGGGACTAGCGGGGACCGGACTTTACAATGAGCAGTTCTTC. Amino acids: CASSTGLAGTGLYNEQFF.

This clonotype showed up just a few times. The chain links TRBV27 to TRBJ2-2; weak D call: TRBD1 (5 bases). This CDR3 region has 14 residues. The V and J ends lost 3 bases and 6 bases respectively, with 11 bases between them. Germline CDR1 reads MNHEY; CDR2 reads SMNVEV (reference sequence). In DNA, the CDR3 is TGTGCCAGCAGTTTTCAGGGATTGGCCGGGGAGCTGTTTTTT. Translating it yields CASSFQGLAGELFF.

This clonotype was observed a handful of times. J is TRBJ1-5 and V is TRBV4-1; D may be TRBD1 (6 bases). The CDR3 is made up of 16 amino acids. V was pared by 1 base and J by 3 bases, with 13 bases between. The germline gives CDR1 MGHRA, CDR2 YSYEKL. The CDR3: CASSQGGGADNQPQHF. The CDR3, as DNA: TGCGCCAGCAGCCAAGGGGGGGGGGCGGACAATCAGCCCCAGCATTTT.

The chain combines TRBV5-8 with TRBJ2-7, with D hard to call. This CDR3 is 14 amino acids long. Trimming left V 4 bases short and J 3 bases short, with 14 bases between. The germline V gene has CDR1 SGHTS and CDR2 YDEGEE. The CDR3, as DNA: TGTGCCAGCAGCCCCATCGAGCGAGTCTACGAGCAGTACTTC. Its translation is CASSPIERVYEQYF. The full variable domain, its missing parts supplied by reference TRBV5-8 and TRBJ2-7, is EAGVTQSPTHLIKTRGQQATLRCSPISGHTSVYWYQQALGLGLQFLLWYDEGEERNRGNFPPRFSGRQFPNYSSELNVNALELEDSALYLCASSPIERVYEQYFGPGTRLTVT.

This sequence joins TRBV10-2 and TRBJ2-2, with D perhaps TRBD1 (6 bases). V gave up 5 bases and J gave up 1 base, with 8 bases separating them. The CDR3 extends over 14 amino acids. The germline V gene has CDR1 WSHSY and CDR2 SAAADI. CDR3 DNA: TGCGCCAGCAGTAGGGGGAAGAACACCGGGGAGCTGTTTTTT. Translating gives CASSRGKNTGELFF.

V and J are TRBV6-2 or TRBV6-3 and TRBJ1-5; 8 positions match TRBD1. The CDR3 is 14 residues long. Trimming removed 2 bases from V and 7 bases from J; junction bases left unmatched: 4. Germline V gene data show CDR1 as MNHEY and CDR2 as SVGEGT. The CDR3 loop reads CASSYQGAWQPQHF. CDR3 coding DNA: TGTGCCAGCAGTTACCAGGGGGCATGGCAGCCCCAGCATTTT.

This clonotype was counted only a few times. CDR3 sequence (DNA): TGTGCCAGCAGCTTAGGAGAAGGGACCTACGAGCAGTACTTC. Translated, it gives CASSLGEGTYEQYF. The chain has TRBV11-3 and TRBJ2-7, with D unresolved. Per the germline V gene, CDR1 is SGHNT and CDR2 is YENEEA. CDR3 size: 14 residues. The V end lost 1 base, the J end lost 2 bases, and 9 bases lay between the germline ends.